The 22 T cell receptor beta chains reported below all come from one sample, sequenced in a study of response to subunit inactivated influenza vaccine. TCRdb used MiXCR to reprocess the RT-PCR reads, holding one entry per CDR3 protein. This table has 500,000 or so distinct CDR3 sequences, more than 15% appearing once. Sample: CD4+ T cells sorted from PBMCs, taken less than 30 months after vaccination. Receptors were obtained from a man between 50 and 69 years old who received an inactivated influenza vaccine.

V is TRBV28 and J is TRBJ1-5, with D possibly being TRBD1 (6 bases). CDR1 and CDR2 from the germline V gene are MDHEN and SYDVKM. The CDR3 is made up of 14 amino acids. Trimming took off 4 bases at V and 6 bases at J, with 13 bases between the two ends. For the CDR3, the DNA is TGTGCCAGCAGTTCTCTAGGACAGTCTCAGCCCCAGCATTTT. Translated: CASSSLGQSQPQHF.

This clonotype was detected a few times. This chain joins TRBV29-1 and TRBJ2-1; TRBD2 agrees at 11 bases. The germline V gene encodes CDR1 SQVTM and CDR2 ANQGSEA. The CDR3 extends over 15 amino acids. V lost 7 bases, J lost 8 bases, and 13 bases stayed unmatched. DNA for the CDR3: TGCAGCGCCCCTCCCACTAGCGGGAGCTCTTATGAGCAGTTCTTC. Its translation: CSAPPTSGSSYEQFF.

The chain's CDR3 is CASSVGWASGGFEQFF. CDR3 nucleotide sequence: TGCGCCAGCAGTGTAGGATGGGCTAGCGGGGGGTTTGAGCAGTTCTTC. This chain uses TRBV10-2 with TRBJ2-1; TRBD2 matches at 11 bases. The V and J ends lost 4 bases and 9 bases, in that order; junction bases with no gene match: 11. Germline values: CDR1 WSHSY, CDR2 SAAADI. CDR3 length: 16 amino acids.

The chain joins TRBV20-1 to TRBJ1-6, with 8 positions matching TRBD1. The CDR3 sequence is 16 residues long. V lost 0 bases to trimming and J lost 8 bases; unmatched junction nucleotides: 9. Germline-derived CDR1 and CDR2 are DFQATT and SNEGSKA (reference sequence). The CDR3 DNA reads TGCAGTGCTAGAGATCCTCGGACAGGGCGGGATTCACCCCTCCACTTT. It yields the protein CSARDPRTGRDSPLHF.

The chain recombines TRBV3-1 with TRBJ2-7, with D tentatively TRBD1 or TRBD2 (6 bases each). Trimming took 4 bases from V and 1 from J, leaving 14 bases between them. This CDR3 is 15 amino acids long. Germline CDR1 and CDR2: LGHDT and YNNKEL (reference sequence). The CDR3 DNA is TGTGCCAGCAGCCCGCAGGGGCGGGATTCCTACGAGCAGTACTTC. Translation: CASSPQGRDSYEQYF.

Regarding this clonotype: The junction departs from the called germline gene at one end, perhaps through a read error. The chain links TRBV3-1 to TRBJ2-7; D unresolved. This CDR3 contains 15 residues. Per the germline V gene, CDR1 is LGHDT and CDR2 is YNNKEL (reference sequence). The DNA for the CDR3 is TGTGCCAGCACCCAAGGCAGCTCCGTCACCTACGAGCAGTACTTT. It codes for CASTQGSSVTYEQYF.

The chain links TRBV27 to TRBJ1-5; D is unclear. This CDR3 comprises 15 residues. V was pared by 2 bases and J by 1 base, with 9 bases between. Germline CDR1 MNHEY, CDR2 SMNVEV (reference sequence). This CDR3 reads CASSLGPSSNQPQHF. The CDR3 DNA sequence: TGTGCCAGCAGTTTAGGTCCATCAAGCAATCAGCCCCAGCATTTT.

V is TRBV29-1 and J is TRBJ2-7; 7 bases line up with TRBD1. The trim removed 6 bases at V and 2 bases at J, leaving 7 bases unmatched. The CDR3 totals 13 residues. Germline assignment: CDR1 SQVTM and CDR2 ANQGSEA. Written as DNA, the CDR3 is TGCAGCGTCAGAACCGGGACAGCCTACGAGCAGTACTTC. It codes for CSVRTGTAYEQYF.

The gene calls are TRBV12-3 or TRBV12-4 and TRBJ2-1; the D gene could be TRBD1 or TRBD2 (5 bases each). This CDR3 comprises 14 residues. V lost 6 bases, J lost 4 bases, and 13 bases lay in between. The CDR3 loop is CASSPGTWYNEQFF. CDR3 nucleotide sequence: TGTGCCAGCAGCCCGGGGACGTGGTACAATGAGCAGTTCTTC.

The chain links TRBV9 to TRBJ2-5; D is undetermined. Trimming removed 0 bases at V and 1 base at J, with 10 bases between. The CDR3 consists of 15 residues. Germline V CDR1 and CDR2: SGDLS, YYNGEE. The CDR3 DNA is TGTGCCAGCAGCGTAGAACCCTCAATCCAAGAGACCCAGTACTTC. This sequence encodes CASSVEPSIQETQYF.

This chain joins TRBV28 and TRBJ2-7; TRBD1 is a possible D gene (6 bases). The V gene's germline CDR1 is MDHEN and CDR2 SYDVKM. The CDR3 is 13 amino acids. Trimming shortened V by 6 bases and J by 4 bases, and 13 bases separated the two germline ends. The CDR3 coding sequence is TGTGCCAGCAGCCCGGGACACGAGTACGAGCAGTACTTC. Residues: CASSPGHEYEQYF.

CDR3 in amino acids: CASSSTTTGLDTQYF. The DNA for the CDR3 is TGTGCCAGCAGCTCAACCACCACGGGACTAGATACGCAGTATTTT. This chain joins TRBV11-2 and TRBJ2-3, with D possibly TRBD2 on 6 matching bases. With 4 bases removed from V and 5 bases from J, the gap between germline ends came to 16 bases. There are 15 residues in the CDR3. Per germline, CDR1 SGHAT and CDR2 FQNNGV.

This clonotype turned up a few times. This sequence joins TRBV4-2 and TRBJ2-3; 13 positions agree with TRBD2. The CDR3 covers 17 residues. V lost 4 bases and J lost 5; bases outside the gene matches: 9. Germline CDR1 LGHNA, CDR2 YNFKEQ. CDR3 residues: CASSLIGTSGKLDTQYF. The DNA for the CDR3 is TGTGCCAGCAGCCTCATTGGGACTAGCGGGAAACTAGATACGCAGTATTTT.

V and J are TRBV4-2 and TRBJ2-1; D not resolved. Per the germline V gene, CDR1 is LGHNA and CDR2 is YNFKEQ. V lost 0 bases and J 2 bases, leaving 2 bases between the germline ends. This CDR3 is 13 amino acids long. This chain's CDR3 is CASSQDPYNEQFF. The CDR3 bases are TGTGCCAGCAGCCAAGATCCCTACAATGAGCAGTTCTTC.

On this clonotype: A much larger clone lies one base from this, so it may be a read error. This CDR3 fails to terminate in the conserved phenylalanine or tryptophan, so it likely reflects a read error. The rearrangement uses TRBV5-1 and TRBJ1-1; D unresolved. CDR1 and CDR2 from the germline V gene are SGHRS and YFSETQ. Trimming took 5 bases from V and 6 from J, leaving 11 bases between them. The CDR3 covers 12 residues. Here the CDR3 reads CASSVGSSEAFL. Here the CDR3 DNA reads TGCGCCAGCAGTGTTGGATCTTCTGAAGCTTTCTTA.

This clonotype was observed a few times. The rearrangement uses TRBV4-3 and TRBJ2-7; D not certain. The germline V and J ends were trimmed by 0 bases and 0 bases, with 9 bases remaining between them. This CDR3 region has 15 residues. CDR1 is LGHNA and CDR2 is YSLEER in the germline V gene. DNA of the CDR3: TGCGCCAGCAGCCAAGAGGTCCAGATCTCCTACGAGCAGTACTTC. It codes for CASSQEVQISYEQYF.

The V gene is TRBV5-1, the J gene TRBJ1-1, with a tentative D call TRBD1 (5 bases). The CDR3 is 15 residues long. Germline-derived CDR1 and CDR2 are SGHRS and YFSETQ. V lost 4 bases and J 4 bases, leaving 17 bases between the germline ends. The CDR3 protein is CASSTGRPGFTEAFF. CDR3 nucleotide sequence: TGCGCCAGCAGCACGGGAAGACCAGGGTTCACTGAAGCTTTCTTT.

This clonotype has ten or more counts. The CDR3 reads CASSPGTSGGSETQYF. The CDR3 region has the DNA TGCGCCAGCAGCCCCGGGACTAGCGGGGGGTCTGAGACCCAGTACTTC. J is TRBJ2-5 and V is TRBV5-1; the match to TRBD2 covers 15 bases. This CDR3 has 16 amino acids. The germline V gene encodes CDR1 SGHRS and CDR2 YFSETQ. The V segment lost 4 bases and the J segment 5 bases; nucleotides outside the gene matches: 6.

This clonotype was recorded a few times. The chain carries TRBV28 and TRBJ2-3; the D gene is possibly TRBD1 (6 bases). Germline CDR1 reads MDHEN; CDR2 reads SYDVKM. Deletions cut 7 bases from V and 3 bases from J, with 14 bases between. CDR3 size: 14 residues. This chain's CDR3 is CASMGHYGTDTQYF. In DNA, the CDR3 is TGTGCCAGCATGGGACATTACGGAACAGATACGCAGTATTTT.

The V gene is TRBV7-2, the J gene TRBJ2-3, with 10 bases identical to TRBD2. V lost 5 bases, J lost 4 bases, and 9 bases stayed unmatched. The germline CDR1 and CDR2 sequences are SGHTA and FQGNSA. This CDR3 region has 16 residues. The CDR3 here is CASSRTSGAVADTQYF. DNA of the CDR3: TGTGCCAGCAGCCGGACTAGCGGAGCGGTGGCAGATACGCAGTATTTT.

The rearrangement uses TRBV10-3 and TRBJ2-3; no reliable D call. The germline gives CDR1 ENHRY, CDR2 SYGVKD. Trimming took 4 bases from V and 5 from J, leaving 10 bases between them. The CDR3 is 13 amino acids. CDR3 sequence (DNA): TGTGCCATCAGTGGGCAGGAGAAAGATACGCAGTATTTT. Amino acid sequence: CAISGQEKDTQYF.

The chain couples TRBV2 to TRBJ2-5; D remains ambiguous. Germline V CDR1 and CDR2: SNHLY, FYNNEI. V lost 4 bases, J lost 2 bases, and 8 bases lay in between. The CDR3 is 13 residues long. The CDR3, as DNA: TGTGCCAGCAGTGGGCAGGTTCAAGAGACCCAGTACTTC. This sequence encodes CASSGQVQETQYF.